Each of the 25 T cell receptor beta chains below was sequenced from the same sample in a study of cytomegalovirus exposure and HLA in healthy donors. 13 Jbeta primers and 60 Vbeta primers were used for the PCR. Generated by immunoSEQ multiplex PCR, the TCRdb table keeps only in-frame clones and is missing some. Its table records about 82,000 clones. The specimen was PBMCs. These receptor sequences come from a woman younger than 45 in good health and CMV-seronegative.

The CDR3 nucleotides are TGCGCCAGCAGCCAGGACAGGGGGCCAGATACGCAGTATTTT. Translated, it gives CASSQDRGPDTQYF. The V and J genes are TRBV5-1 and TRBJ2-3; TRBD1 aligns across 11 bases. The CDR3 spans 14 residues. The germline V gene has CDR1 SGHRS and CDR2 YFSETQ. The V segment lost 4 bases and the J segment 4 bases; nucleotides outside the gene matches: 2.

The chain uses TRBV19 and TRBJ1-2; 8 bases are shared with TRBD1. Germline V gives CDR1 LNHDA, CDR2 SQIVND (reference sequence). The CDR3 is 12 amino acids. With V trimmed by 4 bases and J by 8 bases, 3 bases remained unmatched. The CDR3 DNA reads TGTGCCAGTAGTAGGGACAGGCGAGGCTACACCTTC. Residues: CASSRDRRGYTF.

J is TRBJ1-2 and V is TRBV28, with D possibly being TRBD1 (5 bases). CDR1 and CDR2 from the germline V gene are MDHEN and SYDVKM. V dropped 3 bases and J dropped 0 bases, with 8 bases sitting between them. The CDR3 runs to 14 residues. CDR3 nucleotide sequence: TGTGCCAGCAGTTTGGCAGGGTCTAACTATGGCTACACCTTC. Its translation: CASSLAGSNYGYTF.

The J gene is TRBJ2-1, the V gene TRBV5-1; no definite D call. With 4 bases removed from V and 12 bases from J, the gap between germline ends came to 14 bases. The germline V gene encodes CDR1 SGHRS and CDR2 YFSETQ. The length of the CDR3 is 12 residues. CDR3 nucleotides: TGCGCCAGCAGCCTGGACGATTTCGGGCAGTTCTTC. As protein: CASSLDDFGQFF.

This rearrangement joins TRBV29-1 to TRBJ2-3; 9 positions agree with TRBD1. V gave up 5 bases and J gave up 6 bases; unmatched junction bases: 9. Germline-derived CDR1 and CDR2 are SQVTM and ANQGSEA. CDR3 size: 14 residues. This CDR3 is CSVSDRGVVDTQYF. Written as DNA, the CDR3 is TGCAGCGTTTCAGACAGGGGGGTCGTGGATACGCAGTATTTT.

The V gene is TRBV5-4, the J gene TRBJ1-2; TRBD1 agrees at 8 bases. The CDR3 spans 13 residues. In germline, CDR1 is SGHNT, CDR2 YYREEE (reference sequence). V shed 2 bases, J shed 4 bases, and the junction held 1 base outside the gene matches. The CDR3 DNA reads as TGTGCCAGCAGCTTTGGGACAGGCTATGGCTACACCTTC. Translation gives CASSFGTGYGYTF.

For the CDR3, the DNA is TGTGCCAGCCAAGAAAGAGATAATTCACCCCTCCACTTT. Protein sequence: CASQERDNSPLHF. V usage is TRBV6-1 and J usage is TRBJ1-6, with no clear D. CDR3 length: 13 amino acids. V lost 8 bases, J lost 5 bases, and 10 bases lay in between. Germline V gene data show CDR1 as MNHNS and CDR2 as SASEGT.

The chain recombines TRBV6-4 with TRBJ1-1, with D possibly TRBD1 on 5 matching bases. The V end was cut by 10 bases, the J end by 0 bases, with 18 bases between. The CDR3 is 15 amino acids. CDR1 is MRHNA, CDR2 SNTAGT, per germline. As DNA, the CDR3 is TGTGCCAACGCCCGGGGGAGGGGCATGAACACTGAAGCTTTCTTT. It is translated as CANARGRGMNTEAFF.

With respect to this clone: At one end the junction does not follow the germline gene, possibly because of a read error. The gene calls are TRBV7-7 and TRBJ2-5; D uncertain. This CDR3 is built from 13 residues. The germline V gene encodes CDR1 SSHAT and CDR2 FNYEAQ (reference sequence). The CDR3 DNA is TGTGCTAGCAGCCCCCTCCCCCAAGAGACCCAGTACTTC. Protein product: CASSPLPQETQYF.

This rearrangement joins TRBV11-2 to TRBJ1-5, with D hard to call. Germline CDR1 reads SGHAT; CDR2 reads FQNNGV. The V end was cut by 1 base, the J end by 2 bases, with 3 bases between. This CDR3 has 13 amino acids. The CDR3 sequence: CASSLAGNQPQHF. CDR3 coding DNA: TGTGCCAGCAGCTTAGCAGGCAATCAGCCCCAGCATTTT.

This chain joins TRBV19 and TRBJ2-7, with D possibly TRBD2 on 5 matching bases. In germline, CDR1 is LNHDA, CDR2 SQIVND (reference sequence). V was clipped by 4 bases and J by 2 bases, with 9 bases between them. The CDR3 covers 13 residues. Written as DNA, the CDR3 is TGTGCCAGTAGTACCCGGGATACCTACGAGCAGTACTTC. Translated, it gives CASSTRDTYEQYF. The whole variable domain, filled in from reference TRBV19 and TRBJ2-7, reads DGGITQSPKYLFRKEGQNVTLSCEQNLNHDAMYWYRQDPGQGLRLIYYSQIVNDFQKGDIAEGYSVSREKKESFPLTVTSAQKNPTAFYLCASSTRDTYEQYFGPGTRLTVT.

This chain uses TRBV7-9 with TRBJ2-7; D is uncertain. CDR1 SEHNR and CDR2 FQNEAQ come from the germline V gene (reference sequence). The CDR3 has 12 amino acids. V lost 9 bases to trimming and J lost 6 bases, with 15 bases between them. The CDR3 bases are TGTGCCAGGTCGGAGAAACCCCTCGAGCAGTACTTC. Translation: CARSEKPLEQYF. Based on the CDR3 plus reference TRBV7-9 and TRBJ2-7, the full variable domain is DTGVSQNPRHKITKRGQNVTFRCDPISEHNRLYWYRQTLGQGPEFLTYFQNEAQLEKSRLLSDRFSAERPKGSFSTLEIQRTEQGDSAMYLCARSEKPLEQYFGPGTRLTVT.

A word on this clone: A read error may account for a junction end that differs from germline. The chain uses TRBV30 and TRBJ2-1; TRBD2 matches 8 bases. Germline assignment: CDR1 GTSNPN and CDR2 SVGIG (reference sequence). The length of the CDR3 is 15 residues. The CDR3 loop is CAGSVSGRRTNEQFF. For the CDR3, the DNA is TGTGCCGGGAGTGTGAGCGGGAGACGGACCAATGAGCAGTTCTTC.

The chain carries TRBV5-8 and TRBJ1-2; 7 bases are a match to TRBD1. The CDR3 loop spans 14 amino acids. Looked up from germline, CDR1 is SGHTS and CDR2 is YDEGEE. The J segment lost 0 bases and the V segment lost 2 bases, leaving 1 base of the junction unmatched. The CDR3 DNA reads as TGTGCCAGCAGCTTAGGGGGCTCTAACTATGGCTACACCTTC. It yields the protein CASSLGGSNYGYTF.

The CDR3 bases are TGTGCCAGCAGCTTGAACGGCGGGAGTGACAAAAATACGCAGTATTTT. As protein: CASSLNGGSDKNTQYF. The rearrangement uses TRBV5-6 and TRBJ2-3; TRBD2 agrees at 7 bases. V was clipped by 1 base and J by 7 bases; unmatched bases: 12. This CDR3 contains 16 residues. Germline lookup yields CDR1 SGHDT and CDR2 YYEEEE.

The V gene is TRBV4-2, the J gene TRBJ2-3, with a possible D match to TRBD2 (5 bases). The CDR3 extends over 15 amino acids. CDR1 is LGHNA and CDR2 is YNFKEQ in the germline V gene. V was pared by 0 bases and J by 5 bases, with 12 bases between. The CDR3 reads CASSQEEGWVDTQYF. The CDR3 nucleotides are TGTGCCAGCAGCCAAGAAGAGGGATGGGTAGATACGCAGTATTTT.

V and J are TRBV4-1 and TRBJ1-1; no clear D. The germline V and J ends were trimmed by 1 base and 0 bases, with 9 bases remaining between them. This CDR3 comprises 15 residues. The germline V gene has CDR1 MGHRA and CDR2 YSYEKL. The CDR3 loop reads CASSQGSRVNTEAFF. In DNA, the CDR3 is TGCGCCAGCAGCCAAGGGTCAAGAGTGAACACTGAAGCTTTCTTT.

V and J are TRBV29-1 and TRBJ1-3; D not certain. Deletions cut 4 bases from V and 2 bases from J, with 15 bases between. The CDR3 consists of 15 residues. Germline V gene sequence: CDR1 SQVTM, CDR2 ANQGSEA. CDR3 residues: CSVALGGRTGNTIYF. The DNA for the CDR3 is TGCAGCGTTGCCCTTGGCGGGCGCACTGGAAACACCATATATTTT.

V usage is TRBV7-8 and J usage is TRBJ1-5; D ambiguous. CDR3 size: 14 residues. Germline CDR1 SGHVS, CDR2 FQNEAQ. Between the trimmed V and J ends, which lost 1 base and 6 bases, there was a span of 10 bases. Here the CDR3 reads CASSLVRAAQPQHF. CDR3 nucleotides: TGTGCCAGCAGCTTAGTGAGGGCGGCTCAGCCCCAGCATTTT.

The chain has TRBV5-1 and TRBJ2-7; possible D gene TRBD2, 6 bases. Germline CDR1 reads SGHRS; CDR2 reads YFSETQ. The CDR3 is made up of 15 amino acids. V lost 1 base to trimming and J lost 3 bases, with 14 bases between them. The CDR3 reads CASSLSGTSGYEQYF. The CDR3 bases are TGCGCCAGCAGCTTGTCTGGGACTTCGGGCTACGAGCAGTACTTC.

CDR3 residues: CASSLLTSRDNEQFF. The CDR3 DNA reads TGTGCCAGCAGCTTACTTACTAGCCGCGACAATGAGCAGTTCTTC. The chain carries TRBV7-9 and TRBJ2-1; D might be TRBD2 (6 bases). Trimming took 2 bases from V and 5 from J, leaving 13 bases between them. CDR3 length equals 15 residues. The germline gives CDR1 SEHNR, CDR2 FQNEAQ (reference sequence).

The chain has TRBV6-6 and TRBJ2-7; 8 bases are a match to TRBD1. V shed 2 bases and J 6 bases; nucleotides not matched to a gene: 6. CDR3 length equals 14 residues. The germline V gene encodes CDR1 MNHNY and CDR2 SVGAGI (reference sequence). The CDR3 coding sequence is TGTGCCAGCAGTTACGGACAGGGTGTAGGCGAGCAGTACTTC. It encodes CASSYGQGVGEQYF.

This chain joins TRBV5-6 and TRBJ2-7; the match to TRBD1 covers 7 bases. This CDR3 contains 16 residues. Germline assignment: CDR1 SGHDT and CDR2 YYEEEE. With V trimmed by 0 bases and J by 4 bases, 10 bases remained unmatched. CDR3 sequence: CASSLGGEPGGYEQYF. The CDR3 bases are TGTGCCAGCAGCTTGGGTGGCGAGCCAGGGGGTTACGAGCAGTACTTC. The whole variable domain, filled in from reference TRBV5-6 and TRBJ2-7, reads DAGVTQSPTHLIKTRGQQVTLRCSPKSGHDTVSWYQQALGQGPQFIFQYYEEEERQRGNFPDRFSGHQFPNYSSELNVNALLLGDSALYLCASSLGGEPGGYEQYFGPGTRLTVT.

The V gene is TRBV27, the J gene TRBJ1-1; 10 bases are shared with TRBD1. This CDR3 has 17 residues. Germline lookup yields CDR1 MNHEY and CDR2 SMNVEV (reference sequence). V lost 3 bases and J lost 7; bases outside the gene matches: 14. The CDR3 loop is CASSFTDPGQGLIEAFF. CDR3 DNA sequence: TGTGCCAGCAGTTTTACGGACCCGGGACAGGGGCTAATTGAAGCTTTCTTT.

The V and J genes are TRBV13 and TRBJ1-2, with D tentatively TRBD1 (6 bases). This CDR3 has 14 residues. The V gene's germline CDR1 is PRHDT and CDR2 FYEKMQ (reference sequence). The germline V and J ends were trimmed by 3 bases and 7 bases, with 15 bases remaining between them. The CDR3 region is CASSLGAINGGYTF. DNA for the CDR3: TGTGCCAGCAGCTTGGGGGCAATCAACGGTGGCTACACCTTC.